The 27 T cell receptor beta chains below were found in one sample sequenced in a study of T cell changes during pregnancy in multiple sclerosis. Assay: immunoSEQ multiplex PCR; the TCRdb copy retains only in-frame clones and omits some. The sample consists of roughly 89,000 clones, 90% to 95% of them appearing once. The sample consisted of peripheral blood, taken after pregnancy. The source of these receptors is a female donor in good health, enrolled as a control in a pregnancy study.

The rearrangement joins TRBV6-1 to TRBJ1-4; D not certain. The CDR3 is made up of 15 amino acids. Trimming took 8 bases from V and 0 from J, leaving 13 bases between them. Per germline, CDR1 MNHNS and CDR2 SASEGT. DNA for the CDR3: TGTGCCAGCCGTAGCTCGGGTGCAACTAATGAAAAACTGTTTTTT. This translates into CASRSSGATNEKLFF.

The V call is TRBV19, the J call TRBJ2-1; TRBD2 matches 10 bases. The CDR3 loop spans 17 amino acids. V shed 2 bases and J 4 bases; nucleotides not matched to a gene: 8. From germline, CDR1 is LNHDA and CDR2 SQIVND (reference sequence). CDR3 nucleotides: TGTGCCAGTAGTATACTCCCAGCGGGAGGGGGGTACAATGAGCAGTTCTTC. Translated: CASSILPAGGGYNEQFF.

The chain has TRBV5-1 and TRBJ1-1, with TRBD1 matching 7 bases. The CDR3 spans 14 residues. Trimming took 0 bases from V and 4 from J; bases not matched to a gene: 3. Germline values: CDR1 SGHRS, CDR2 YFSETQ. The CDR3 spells CASSLAGGGTEAFF. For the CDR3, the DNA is TGCGCCAGCAGCTTGGCAGGGGGTGGCACTGAAGCTTTCTTT.

CDR3 DNA sequence: TGTGCCAGCACCCAGGGGGCTAGCGGGAGGGATGAGCAGTTCTTC. It codes for CASTQGASGRDEQFF. The chain uses TRBV27 and TRBJ2-1; 12 bases are a match to TRBD2. V lost 7 bases to trimming and J lost 8 bases; unmatched junction nucleotides: 9. Germline loops: CDR1 MNHEY, CDR2 SMNVEV (reference sequence). This CDR3 has 15 amino acids.

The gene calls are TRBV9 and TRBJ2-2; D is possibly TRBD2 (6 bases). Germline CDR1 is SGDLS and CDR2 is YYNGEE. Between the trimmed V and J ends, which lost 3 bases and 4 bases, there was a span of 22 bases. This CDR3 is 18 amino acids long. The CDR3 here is CASSEAPLGGEFTGELFF. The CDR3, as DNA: TGTGCCAGCAGCGAGGCCCCCCTGGGCGGGGAGTTCACCGGGGAGCTGTTTTTT.

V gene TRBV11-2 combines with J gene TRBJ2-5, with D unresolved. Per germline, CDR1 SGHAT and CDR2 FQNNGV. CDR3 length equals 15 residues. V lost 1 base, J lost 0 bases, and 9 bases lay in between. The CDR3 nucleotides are TGTGCCAGCAGCTTAGCAGCGCCCTACCAAGAGACCCAGTACTTC. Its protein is CASSLAAPYQETQYF.

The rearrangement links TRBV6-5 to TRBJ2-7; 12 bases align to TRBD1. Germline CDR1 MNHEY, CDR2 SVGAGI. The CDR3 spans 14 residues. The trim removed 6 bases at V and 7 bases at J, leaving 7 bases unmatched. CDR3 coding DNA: TGTGCCAGCAGCCCCAGGGACAGGGGGCGGGAGCAGTACTTC. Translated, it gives CASSPRDRGREQYF.

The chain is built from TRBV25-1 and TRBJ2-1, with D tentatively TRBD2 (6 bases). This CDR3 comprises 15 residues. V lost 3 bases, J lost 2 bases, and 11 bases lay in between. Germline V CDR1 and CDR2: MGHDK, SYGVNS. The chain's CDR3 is CASSDGSGAYNEQFF. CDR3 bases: TGTGCCAGCAGTGATGGTAGCGGAGCCTACAATGAGCAGTTCTTC.

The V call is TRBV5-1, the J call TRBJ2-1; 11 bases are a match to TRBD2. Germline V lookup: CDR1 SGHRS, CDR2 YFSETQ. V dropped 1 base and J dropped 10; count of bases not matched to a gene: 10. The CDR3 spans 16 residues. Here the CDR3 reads CASSLWTSGSLEEQFF. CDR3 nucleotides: TGCGCCAGCAGCTTGTGGACTAGCGGGTCTCTCGAGGAGCAGTTCTTC. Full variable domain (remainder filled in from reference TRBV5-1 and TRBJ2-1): KAGVTQTPRYLIKTRGQQVTLSCSPISGHRSVSWYQQTPGQGLQFLFEYFSETQRNKGNFPGRFSGRQFSNSRSEMNVSTLELGDSALYLCASSLWTSGSLEEQFFGPGTRLTVL.

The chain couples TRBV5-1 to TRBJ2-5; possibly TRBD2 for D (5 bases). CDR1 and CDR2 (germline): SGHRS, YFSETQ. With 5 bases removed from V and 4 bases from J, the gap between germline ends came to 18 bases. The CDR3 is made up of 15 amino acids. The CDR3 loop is CASSSDGMVGETQYF. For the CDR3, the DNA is TGCGCCAGCAGTTCCGACGGGATGGTGGGAGAGACCCAGTACTTC. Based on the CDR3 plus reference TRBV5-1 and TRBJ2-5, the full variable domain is KAGVTQTPRYLIKTRGQQVTLSCSPISGHRSVSWYQQTPGQGLQFLFEYFSETQRNKGNFPGRFSGRQFSNSRSEMNVSTLELGDSALYLCASSSDGMVGETQYFGPGTRLLVL.

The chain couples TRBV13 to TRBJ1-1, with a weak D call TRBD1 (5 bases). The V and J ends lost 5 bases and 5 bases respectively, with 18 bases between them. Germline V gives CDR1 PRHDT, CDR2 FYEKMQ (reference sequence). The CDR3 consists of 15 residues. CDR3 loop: CASSGGTAWGTEAFF. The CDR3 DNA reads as TGTGCCAGCAGCGGAGGGACTGCCTGGGGGACTGAAGCTTTCTTT.

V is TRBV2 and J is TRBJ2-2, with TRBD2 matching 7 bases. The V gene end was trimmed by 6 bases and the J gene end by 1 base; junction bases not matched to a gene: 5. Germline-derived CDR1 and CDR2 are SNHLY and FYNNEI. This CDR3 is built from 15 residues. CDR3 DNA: TGTGCCAGCAGCCCTAGCGGTTTGAACACCGGGGAGCTGTTTTTT. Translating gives CASSPSGLNTGELFF.

The DNA for the CDR3 is TGTGCCAGTAGTATAAAGCTAAAGGGGCCGACCGTGCCCCAGCATTTT. This codes for CASSIKLKGPTVPQHF. The V gene is TRBV19, the J gene TRBJ1-5; D is perhaps TRBD1 (5 bases). CDR1 is LNHDA and CDR2 is SQIVND in the germline V gene (reference sequence). Trimming removed 2 bases at V and 9 bases at J, with 20 bases between. This CDR3 is 16 amino acids long.

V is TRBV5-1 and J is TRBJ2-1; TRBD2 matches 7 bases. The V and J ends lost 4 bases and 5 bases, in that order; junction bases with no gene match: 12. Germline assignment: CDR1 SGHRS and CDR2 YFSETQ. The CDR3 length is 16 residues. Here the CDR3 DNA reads TGCGCCAGCAGCCGGGCTGGGTCGGGACTAAACAATGAGCAGTTCTTC. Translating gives CASSRAGSGLNNEQFF.

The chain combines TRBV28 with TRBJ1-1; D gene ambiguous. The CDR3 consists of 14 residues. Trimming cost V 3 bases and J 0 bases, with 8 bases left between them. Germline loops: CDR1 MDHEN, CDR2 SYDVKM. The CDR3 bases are TGTGCCAGCAGTTTTACGGGAATGAACACTGAAGCTTTCTTT. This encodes CASSFTGMNTEAFF.

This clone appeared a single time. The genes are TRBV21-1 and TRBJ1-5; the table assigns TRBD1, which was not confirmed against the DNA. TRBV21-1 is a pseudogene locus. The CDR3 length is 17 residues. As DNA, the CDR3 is TGTGCCAGAAAATGGTGGGGCAGGGTGATAAGCAATCAGCCCCAGCATTTT. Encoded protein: CARKWWGRVISNQPQHF.

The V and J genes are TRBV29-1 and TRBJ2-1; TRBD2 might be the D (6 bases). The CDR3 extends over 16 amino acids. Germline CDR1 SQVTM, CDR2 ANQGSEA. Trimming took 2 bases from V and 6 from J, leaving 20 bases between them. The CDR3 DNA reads TGCAGCGTTGAAAAGCTCGGCCCTATGGGGGGCAATGAGCAGTTCTTC. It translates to CSVEKLGPMGGNEQFF.

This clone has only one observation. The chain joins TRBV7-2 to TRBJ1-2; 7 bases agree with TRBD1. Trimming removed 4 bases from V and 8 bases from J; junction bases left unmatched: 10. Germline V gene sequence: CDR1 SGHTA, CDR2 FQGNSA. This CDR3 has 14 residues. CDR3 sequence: CASSYRQGERGYTF. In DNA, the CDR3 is TGTGCCAGCAGCTACAGACAGGGCGAGAGGGGCTACACCTTC.

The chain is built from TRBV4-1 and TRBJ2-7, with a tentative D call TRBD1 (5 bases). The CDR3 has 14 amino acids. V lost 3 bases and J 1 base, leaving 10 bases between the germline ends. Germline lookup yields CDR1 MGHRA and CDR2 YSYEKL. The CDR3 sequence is CASSQADRSYEQYF. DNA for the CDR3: TGCGCCAGCAGCCAGGCCGACAGATCCTACGAGCAGTACTTC.

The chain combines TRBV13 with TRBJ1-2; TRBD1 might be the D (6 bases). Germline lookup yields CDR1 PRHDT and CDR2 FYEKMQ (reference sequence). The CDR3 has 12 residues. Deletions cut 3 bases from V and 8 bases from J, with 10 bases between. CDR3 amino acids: CASSFSTGGYTF. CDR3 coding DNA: TGTGCCAGCAGCTTCTCGACAGGAGGCTACACCTTC.

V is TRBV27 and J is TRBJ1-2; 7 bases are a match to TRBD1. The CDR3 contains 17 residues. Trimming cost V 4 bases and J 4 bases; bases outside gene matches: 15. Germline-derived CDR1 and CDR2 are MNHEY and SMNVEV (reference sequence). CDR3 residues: CASSSRKGAVTSYGYTF. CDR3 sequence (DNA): TGTGCCAGCAGTTCCCGTAAGGGGGCGGTAACTAGCTATGGCTACACCTTC.

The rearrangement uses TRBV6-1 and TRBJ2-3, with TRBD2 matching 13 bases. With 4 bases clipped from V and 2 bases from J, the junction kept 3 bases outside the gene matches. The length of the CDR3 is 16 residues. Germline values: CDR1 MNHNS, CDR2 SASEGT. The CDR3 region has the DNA TGTGCCAGCAGTGTAGGGACTAGCGGGATCACAGATACGCAGTATTTT. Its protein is CASSVGTSGITDTQYF.

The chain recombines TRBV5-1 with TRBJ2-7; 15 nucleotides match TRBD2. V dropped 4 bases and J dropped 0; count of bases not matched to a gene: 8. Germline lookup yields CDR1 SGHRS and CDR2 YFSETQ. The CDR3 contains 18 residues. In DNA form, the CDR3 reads TGCGCCAGCAGCGCCGGGACTAGCGGGAGGCCAAGCTCCTACGAGCAGTACTTC. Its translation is CASSAGTSGRPSSYEQYF.

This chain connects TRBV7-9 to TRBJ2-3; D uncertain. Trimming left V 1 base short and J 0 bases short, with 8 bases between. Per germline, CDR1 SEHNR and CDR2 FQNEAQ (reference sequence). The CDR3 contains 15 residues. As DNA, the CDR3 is TGTGCCAGCAGCTTAGTCGGGTTGAGCACAGATACGCAGTATTTT. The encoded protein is CASSLVGLSTDTQYF.

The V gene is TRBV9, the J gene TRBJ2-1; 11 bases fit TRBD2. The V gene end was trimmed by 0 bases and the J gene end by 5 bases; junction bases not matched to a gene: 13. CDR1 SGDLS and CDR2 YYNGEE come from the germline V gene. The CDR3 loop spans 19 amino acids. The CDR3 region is CASSVAVGGLADVDNEQFF. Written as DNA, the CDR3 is TGTGCCAGCAGCGTAGCCGTAGGGGGACTAGCGGACGTTGACAATGAGCAGTTCTTC. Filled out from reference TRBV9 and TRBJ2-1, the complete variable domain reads DSGVTQTPKHLITATGQRVTLRCSPRSGDLSVYWYQQSLDQGLQFLIQYYNGEERAKGNILERFSAQQFPDLHSELNLSSLELGDSALYFCASSVAVGGLADVDNEQFFGPGTRLTVL.

CDR3 protein: CASRAGQGAYEQYF. The CDR3 DNA reads TGTGCCAGCCGAGCGGGACAGGGGGCCTACGAGCAGTACTTC. The genes are TRBV27 and TRBJ2-7; 11 bases agree with TRBD1. Germline V gives CDR1 MNHEY, CDR2 SMNVEV (reference sequence). Trimming removed 8 bases from V and 2 bases from J; junction bases left unmatched: 5. This CDR3 is built from 14 residues.

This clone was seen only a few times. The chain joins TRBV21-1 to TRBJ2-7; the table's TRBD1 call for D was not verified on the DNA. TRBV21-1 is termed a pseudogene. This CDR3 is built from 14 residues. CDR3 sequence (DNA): TGTGCCAGCAGCTCACCGGGACAGGGGTACGAGCAGTACTTC. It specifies CASSSPGQGYEQYF.